The entry that follows covers one TCR beta chain sequence. The sample belongs to a study of blood T cell repertoires in COVID-19. Clones were read by immunoSEQ multiplex PCR, and TCRdb kept only the in-frame ones, dropping some. The sample consists of about 140,000 clones, approximately 85% of them appearing once. V lost 6 bases and J lost 2, with 14 bases in between. The CDR3 is 15 residues long. Germline V gives CDR1 MNHNY, CDR2 SVGAGI (reference sequence). V gene TRBV6-6 combines with J gene TRBJ2-1; D is possibly TRBD2 (6 bases). This clonotype was sampled from a woman aged 45 to 65 with acute COVID-19. The sample consisted of PBMCs or T cells enriched from blood (not recorded which). The DNA for the CDR3 is TGTGCCAGCAGCGCTAGCGATAATACCTACAATGAGCAGTTCTTC. Protein sequence: CASSASDNTYNEQFF.